This T cell receptor beta chain emerged from a study of cytomegalovirus exposure and HLA in healthy donors. The study's findings and limits: Previous analysis showed most TCR beta V segments were productive about 87% or about 30% of the time. Reportedly, fewer N-insertions than the roughly 600-donor mean appeared in an Asian-associated ancestry cluster in a later analysis.

This clone has only one observation. The antigen is undetermined. Vbeta (60) and Jbeta (13) primers were used in the PCR. The repertoire was sequenced with immunoSEQ multiplex PCR; TCRdb's copy has only in-frame clones and lacks some. The data show about 110,000 clones, 75% seen once. The CDR3 loop spans 14 amino acids. In germline, CDR1 is SNHLY, CDR2 FYNNEI. J lost 7 bases, V lost 7 bases, and 12 bases had no gene match. What was sequenced was PBMCs. This rearrangement joins TRBV2 to TRBJ2-5, with TRBD1 matching 7 bases. This sequence was found in a man aged 35 to 55 in good health and CMV-seronegative. CDR3 sequence reads: CASTGTEAGLTQYF. CDR3 bases: TGTGCCAGCACCGGGACAGAGGCCGGGTTGACCCAGTACTTC.